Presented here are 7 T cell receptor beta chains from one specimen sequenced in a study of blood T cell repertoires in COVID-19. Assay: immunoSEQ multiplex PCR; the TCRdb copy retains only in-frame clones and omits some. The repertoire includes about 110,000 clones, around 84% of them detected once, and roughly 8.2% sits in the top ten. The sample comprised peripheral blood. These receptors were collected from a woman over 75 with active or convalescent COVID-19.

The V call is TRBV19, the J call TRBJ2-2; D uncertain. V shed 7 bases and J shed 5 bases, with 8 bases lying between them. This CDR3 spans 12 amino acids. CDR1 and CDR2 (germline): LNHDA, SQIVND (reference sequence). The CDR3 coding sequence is TGTGCCAGTACAATTCAGACCGGGGAGCTGTTTTTT. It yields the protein CASTIQTGELFF.

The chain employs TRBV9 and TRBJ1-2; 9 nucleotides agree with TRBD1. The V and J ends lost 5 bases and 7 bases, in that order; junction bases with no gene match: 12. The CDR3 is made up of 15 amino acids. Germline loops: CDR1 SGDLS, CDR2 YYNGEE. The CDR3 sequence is CASSERDRARAGYTF. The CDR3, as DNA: TGTGCCAGCAGTGAGAGGGACAGGGCGAGGGCTGGCTACACCTTC.

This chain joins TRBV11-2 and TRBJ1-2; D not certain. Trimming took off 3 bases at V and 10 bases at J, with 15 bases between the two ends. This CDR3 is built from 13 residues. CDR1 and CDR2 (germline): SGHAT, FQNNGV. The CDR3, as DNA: TGTGCCAGCAGCTTCGCGGGTGGGAATTTCTACACCTTC. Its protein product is CASSFAGGNFYTF.

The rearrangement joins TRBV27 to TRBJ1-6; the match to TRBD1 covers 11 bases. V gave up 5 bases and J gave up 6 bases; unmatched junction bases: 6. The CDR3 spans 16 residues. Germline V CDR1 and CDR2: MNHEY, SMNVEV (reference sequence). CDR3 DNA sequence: TGTGCCAGCAGTAGAAGTGGGACAGGGGGTAATTCACCCCTCCACTTT. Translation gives CASSRSGTGGNSPLHF.

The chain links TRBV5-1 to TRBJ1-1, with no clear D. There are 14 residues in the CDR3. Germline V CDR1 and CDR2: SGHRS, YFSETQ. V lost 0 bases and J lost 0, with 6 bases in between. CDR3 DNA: TGCGCCAGCAGCTTGGAAGGAGTGAACACTGAAGCTTTCTTT. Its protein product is CASSLEGVNTEAFF. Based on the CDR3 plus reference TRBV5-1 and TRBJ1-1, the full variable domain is KAGVTQTPRYLIKTRGQQVTLSCSPISGHRSVSWYQQTPGQGLQFLFEYFSETQRNKGNFPGRFSGRQFSNSRSEMNVSTLELGDSALYLCASSLEGVNTEAFFGQGTRLTVV.

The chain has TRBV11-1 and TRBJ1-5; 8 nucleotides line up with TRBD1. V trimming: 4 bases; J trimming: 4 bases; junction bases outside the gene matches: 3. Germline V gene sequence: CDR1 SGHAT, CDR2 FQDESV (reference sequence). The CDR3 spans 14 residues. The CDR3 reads CASSSGTGNQPQHF. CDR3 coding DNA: TGTGCCAGCAGCTCCGGGACAGGTAATCAGCCCCAGCATTTT.

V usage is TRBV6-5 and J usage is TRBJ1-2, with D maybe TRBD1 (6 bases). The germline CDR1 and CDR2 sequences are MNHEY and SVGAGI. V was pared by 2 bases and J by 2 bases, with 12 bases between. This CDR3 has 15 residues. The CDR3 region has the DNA TGTGCCAGCAGTTACACTACCGGGACAAACTATGGCTACACCTTC. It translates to CASSYTTGTNYGYTF.